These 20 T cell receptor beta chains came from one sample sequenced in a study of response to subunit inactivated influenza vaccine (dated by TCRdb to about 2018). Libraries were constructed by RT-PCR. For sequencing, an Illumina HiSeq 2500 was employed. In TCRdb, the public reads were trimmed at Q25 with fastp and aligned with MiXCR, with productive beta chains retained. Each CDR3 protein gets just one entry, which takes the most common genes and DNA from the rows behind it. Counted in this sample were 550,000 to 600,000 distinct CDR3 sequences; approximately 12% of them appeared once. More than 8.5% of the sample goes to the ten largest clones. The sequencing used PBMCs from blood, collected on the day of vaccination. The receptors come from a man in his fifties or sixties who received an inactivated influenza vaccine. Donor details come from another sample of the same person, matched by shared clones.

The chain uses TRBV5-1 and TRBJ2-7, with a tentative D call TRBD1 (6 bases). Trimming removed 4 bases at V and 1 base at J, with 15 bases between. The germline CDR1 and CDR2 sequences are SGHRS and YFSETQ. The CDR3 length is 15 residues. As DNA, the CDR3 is TGCGCCAGCAGCCCTGCAGGGGACCCATCCTACGAGCAGTACTTC. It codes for CASSPAGDPSYEQYF.

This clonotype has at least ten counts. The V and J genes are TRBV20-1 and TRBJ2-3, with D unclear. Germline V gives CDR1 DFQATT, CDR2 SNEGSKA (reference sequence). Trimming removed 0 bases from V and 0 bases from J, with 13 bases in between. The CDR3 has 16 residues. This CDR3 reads CSARDPHLGSTDTQYF. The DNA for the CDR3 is TGCAGTGCTAGAGATCCCCACCTGGGCAGCACAGATACGCAGTATTTT.

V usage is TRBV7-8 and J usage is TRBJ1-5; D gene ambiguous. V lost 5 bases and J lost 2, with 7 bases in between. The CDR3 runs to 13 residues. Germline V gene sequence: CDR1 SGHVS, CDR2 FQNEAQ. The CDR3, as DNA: TGTGCCAGCAGCACCGCGCGCAATCAGCCCCAGCATTTT. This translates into CASSTARNQPQHF.

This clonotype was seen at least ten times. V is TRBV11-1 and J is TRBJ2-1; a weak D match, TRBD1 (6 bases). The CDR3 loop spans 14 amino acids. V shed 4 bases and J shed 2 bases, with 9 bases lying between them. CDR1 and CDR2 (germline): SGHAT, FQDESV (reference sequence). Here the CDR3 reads CASSSRDTYNEQFF. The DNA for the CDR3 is TGTGCCAGCAGCTCACGGGACACCTACAATGAGCAGTTCTTC.

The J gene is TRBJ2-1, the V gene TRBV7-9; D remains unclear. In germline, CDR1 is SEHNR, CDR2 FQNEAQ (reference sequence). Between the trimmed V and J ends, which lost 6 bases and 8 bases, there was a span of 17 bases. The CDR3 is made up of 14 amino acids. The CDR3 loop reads CASRGRTSADEQFF. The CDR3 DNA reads TGTGCCAGCAGGGGTAGGACCTCAGCCGATGAGCAGTTCTTC.

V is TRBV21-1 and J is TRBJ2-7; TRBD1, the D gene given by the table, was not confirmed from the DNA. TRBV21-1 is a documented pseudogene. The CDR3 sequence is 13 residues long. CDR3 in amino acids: CARPTDRVSEQYF. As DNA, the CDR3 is TGTGCCAGACCGACGGACAGGGTATCCGAGCAGTACTTC.

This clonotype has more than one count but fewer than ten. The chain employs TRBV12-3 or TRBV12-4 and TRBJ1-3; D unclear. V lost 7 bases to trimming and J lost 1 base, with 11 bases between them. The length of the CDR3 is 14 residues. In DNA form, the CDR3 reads TGTGCCAGCACCTTATGGGGTTCTGGAAACACCATATATTTT. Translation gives CASTLWGSGNTIYF.

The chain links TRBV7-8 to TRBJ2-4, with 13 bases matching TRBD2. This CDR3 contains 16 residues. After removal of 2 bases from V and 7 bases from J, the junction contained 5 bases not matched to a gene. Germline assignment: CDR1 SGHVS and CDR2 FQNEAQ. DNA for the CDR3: TGTGCCAGCAGCTTAACTAGCGGGAGGGCAGGGAACATTCAGTACTTC. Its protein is CASSLTSGRAGNIQYF.

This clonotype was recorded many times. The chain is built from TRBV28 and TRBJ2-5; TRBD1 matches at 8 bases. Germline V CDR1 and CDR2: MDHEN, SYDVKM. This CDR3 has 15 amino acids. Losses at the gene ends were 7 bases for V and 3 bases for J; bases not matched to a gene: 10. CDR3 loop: CASILGQGMEETQYF. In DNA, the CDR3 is TGTGCCAGCATCCTCGGACAGGGCATGGAAGAGACCCAGTACTTC. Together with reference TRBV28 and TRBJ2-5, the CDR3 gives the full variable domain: DVKVTQSSRYLVKRTGEKVFLECVQDMDHENMFWYRQDPGLGLRLIYFSYDVKMKEKGDIPEGYSVSREKKERFSLILESASTNQTSMYLCASILGQGMEETQYFGPGTRLLVL.

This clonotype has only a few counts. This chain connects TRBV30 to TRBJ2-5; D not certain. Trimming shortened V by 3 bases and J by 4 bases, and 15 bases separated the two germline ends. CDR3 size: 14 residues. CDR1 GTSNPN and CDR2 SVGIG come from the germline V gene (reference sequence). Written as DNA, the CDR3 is TGTGCCTGGAGGGAAAGGGTGGTACGAGAGACCCAGTACTTC. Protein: CAWRERVVRETQYF. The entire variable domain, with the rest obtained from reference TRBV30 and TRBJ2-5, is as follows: SQTIHQWPATLVQPVGSPLSLECTVEGTSNPNLYWYRQAAGRGLQLLFYSVGIGQISSEVPQNLSASRPQDRQFILSSKKLLLSDSGFYLCAWRERVVRETQYFGPGTRLLVL.

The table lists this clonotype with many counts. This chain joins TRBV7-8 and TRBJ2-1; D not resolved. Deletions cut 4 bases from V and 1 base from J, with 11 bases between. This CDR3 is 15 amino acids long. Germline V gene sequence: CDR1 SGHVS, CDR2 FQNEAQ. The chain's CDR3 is CASSWVRRSYNEQFF. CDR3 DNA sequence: TGTGCCAGCAGCTGGGTCCGAAGGTCCTACAATGAGCAGTTCTTC.

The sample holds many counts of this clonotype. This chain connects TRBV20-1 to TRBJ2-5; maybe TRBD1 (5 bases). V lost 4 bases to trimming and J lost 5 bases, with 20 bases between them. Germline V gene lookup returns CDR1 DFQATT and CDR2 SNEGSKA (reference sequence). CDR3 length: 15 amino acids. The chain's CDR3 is CSAIRLLDSVETQYF. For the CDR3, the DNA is TGCAGTGCTATCCGACTTCTCGACAGTGTGGAGACCCAGTACTTC.

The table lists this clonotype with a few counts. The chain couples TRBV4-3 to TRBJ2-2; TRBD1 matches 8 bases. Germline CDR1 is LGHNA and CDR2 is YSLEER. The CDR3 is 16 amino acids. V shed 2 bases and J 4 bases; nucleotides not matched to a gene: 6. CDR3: CASSQSRTGTTGELFF. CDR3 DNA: TGCGCCAGCAGCCAATCCAGGACAGGGACCACCGGGGAGCTGTTTTTT.

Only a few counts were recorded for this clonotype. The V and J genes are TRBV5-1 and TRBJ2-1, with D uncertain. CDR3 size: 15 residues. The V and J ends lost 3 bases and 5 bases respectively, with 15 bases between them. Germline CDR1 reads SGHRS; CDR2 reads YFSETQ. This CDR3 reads CASSSTPNSNNEQFF. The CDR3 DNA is TGCGCCAGCAGCTCGACGCCCAACAGTAACAATGAGCAGTTCTTC.

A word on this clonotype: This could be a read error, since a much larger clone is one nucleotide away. In DNA form, the CDR3 reads TGTGCCAGCAGTGCCACAGTCGTTGGCTCCACCTTC. This encodes CASSATVVGSTF. The chain recombines TRBV12-3 or TRBV12-4 with TRBJ1-2, with D unresolved. CDR3 length equals 12 residues.

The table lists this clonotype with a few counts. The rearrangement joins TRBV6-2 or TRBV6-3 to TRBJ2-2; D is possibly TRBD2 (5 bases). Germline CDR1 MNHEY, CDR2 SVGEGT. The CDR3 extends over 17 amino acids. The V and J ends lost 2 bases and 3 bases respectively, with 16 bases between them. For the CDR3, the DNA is TGTGCCAGCAGTTACCCCCGGGGAGCGCAGTACACCGGGGAGCTGTTTTTT. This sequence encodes CASSYPRGAQYTGELFF.

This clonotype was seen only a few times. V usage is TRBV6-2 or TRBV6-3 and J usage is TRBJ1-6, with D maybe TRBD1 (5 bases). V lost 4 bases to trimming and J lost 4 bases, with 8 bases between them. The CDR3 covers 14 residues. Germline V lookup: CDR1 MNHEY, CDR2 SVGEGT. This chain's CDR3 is CASSSGLYNSPLHF. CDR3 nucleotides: TGTGCCAGCAGTTCAGGGCTGTATAATTCACCCCTCCACTTT.

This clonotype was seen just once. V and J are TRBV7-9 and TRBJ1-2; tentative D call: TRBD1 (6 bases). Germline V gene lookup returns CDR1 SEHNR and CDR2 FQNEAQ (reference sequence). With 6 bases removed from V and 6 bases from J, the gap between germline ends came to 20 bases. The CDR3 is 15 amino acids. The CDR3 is CASSKGPGAQNGYTF. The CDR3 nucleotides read TGTGCCAGCAGTAAGGGACCGGGGGCCCAGAATGGCTACACCTTC.

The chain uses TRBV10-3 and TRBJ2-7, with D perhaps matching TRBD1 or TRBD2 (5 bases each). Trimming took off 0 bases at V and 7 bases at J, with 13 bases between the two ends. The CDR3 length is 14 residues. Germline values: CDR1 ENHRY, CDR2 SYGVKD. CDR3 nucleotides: TGTGCCATCAGTGAGTCTGGGACCCTGGGGGAGCAGTACTTC. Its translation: CAISESGTLGEQYF.

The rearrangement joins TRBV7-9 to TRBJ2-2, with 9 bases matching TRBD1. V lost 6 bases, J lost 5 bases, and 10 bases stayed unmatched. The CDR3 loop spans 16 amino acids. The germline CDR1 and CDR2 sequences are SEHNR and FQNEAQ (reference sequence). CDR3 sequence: CASRSKLGQGTGELFF. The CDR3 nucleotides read TGTGCCAGCAGGTCGAAACTGGGACAGGGAACCGGGGAGCTGTTTTTT.